This is a list of T cell receptor beta chains from one sample in a study of shared clonotypes between healthy human individuals. Data came from immunoSEQ multiplex PCR; TCRdb stores just in-frame clones and leaves some out. In the table there are about 600,000 clones, 97% of which are singletons. Sequenced input: naive CD4+ T cells sorted from blood. These receptors all come from a woman aged 30 to 39 in good health. CDR3s include the opening cysteine and the closing phenylalanine or tryptophan. Fields, in order: J gene, V gene, clone size, D gene, CDR3 DNA, CDR3 protein. The D gene is left open where the match is weak. Some rows mark clone size as missing; the rest say once, few, many or name a class of expanded clone.

TRBJ2-1,TRBV4-1,-,-,TGCGCCAGCAGCCAAGATACCGTTCGAGTAGACAATGAGCAGTTCTTC,CASSQDTVRVDNEQFF
TRBJ1-4,TRBV6-6,-,TRBD1,TGTGCCAGCAGACCGGGACAGGCTAATGAAAAACTGTTTTTT,CASRPGQANEKLFF
TRBJ1-2,TRBV29-1,-,-,TGCAGCGTTTTTAGGGAAGGGTCGCATGGCTACACCTTC,CSVFREGSHGYTF
TRBJ2-2,TRBV7-6,-,-,TGTGCCAGCAGCTTATCCGGGTGGGCCGGGGAGCTGTTTTTT,CASSLSGWAGELFF
TRBJ1-4,TRBV28,-,-,TGTGCCAGCAGTTCGCAGGGCGATTATGAAAAACTGTTTTTT,CASSSQGDYEKLFF
TRBJ1-5,TRBV27,-,-,TGTGCCAGCAGCCCTCTTGACGTGGGATATAGCAATCAGCCCCAGCATTTT,CASSPLDVGYSNQPQHF
TRBJ2-3,TRBV5-5,once,-,TGTGCCAGCAGCTTTAGGGAAGGGGACCTGATTCGCCAGTATTTT,CASSFREGDLIRQYF
TRBJ2-3,TRBV6-4,-,TRBD2,TGTGCCAGCAGTGAAATAGCGGGAACGGGAGATACGCAGTATTTT,CASSEIAGTGDTQYF
TRBJ2-1,TRBV11-2,once,-,TGTGCCAGCAGCGAGTTAGGGACATACACCTACAATGAGCAGTTCTTC,CASSELGTYTYNEQFF
TRBJ2-7,TRBV28,-,-,TGTGCCAGCAGGGGGAGGGGGACCTACGAGCAGTACTTC,CASRGRGTYEQYF
TRBJ2-3,TRBV5-1,-,-,TGCGCCAGCAGCTTGGGGCCATTCACAGATACGCAGTATTTT,CASSLGPFTDTQYF
TRBJ1-2,TRBV2,-,TRBD1,TGTGCCAGCAGTGGGGACAGCTTATACTATGGCTACACCTTC,CASSGDSLYYGYTF
TRBJ1-4,TRBV4-1,-,-,TGCGCCAGCAGCCAAGCGCTCCTCCCTAGTACGAAACTGTTTTTT,CASSQALLPSTKLFF
TRBJ1-2,TRBV6-5,-,-,TGTGCCAGCATCAACCCTGTGAACTATGGCTACACCTTC,CASINPVNYGYTF
TRBJ2-2,TRBV7-7,-,TRBD2,TGTGCCAGCAGCACCCAAGCGGGGGCCCTGAACACCGGGGAGCTGTTTTTT,CASSTQAGALNTGELFF
TRBJ2-2,TRBV19,-,-,TGTGCCAGTAGTATATTCTCGGGACTGGGGAACACCGGGGAGCTGTTTTTT,CASSIFSGLGNTGELFF
TRBJ2-5,TRBV30,once,-,TGTGCCCCCCGGGGAATCCAAGAGACCCAGTACTTC,CAPRGIQETQYF
TRBJ2-7,TRBV5-4,-,-,TGTGCCAGCAGCTTGGGCGCCGGGGAGACAAACGAGCAGTACTTC,CASSLGAGETNEQYF
TRBJ2-7,TRBV28,-,-,TGTGCCAGCAAGTTAGGTAGAGCCTACGAGCAGTACTTC,CASKLGRAYEQYF
TRBJ2-7,TRBV5-1,-,-,TGCGCCAGCAGCTTGGACCGATACTACGAGCAGTACTTC,CASSLDRYYEQYF
TRBJ2-5,TRBV29-1,-,TRBD2,TGCAGCGTTGGGACTAGTCAAGAGACCCAGTACTTC,CSVGTSQETQYF
TRBJ1-5,TRBV6-1,-,-,TGTGCCTGTGCGGGGGGATGGGTTCAGCCCCAGCATTTT,CACAGGWVQPQHF
TRBJ1-2,TRBV28,-,-,TGTGCCAGCAAAAGTCAGGACTATGGCTACACCTTC,CASKSQDYGYTF
TRBJ2-2,TRBV28,-,-,TGTGCCAGCAGTTTATCCCCGGCGAACACCGGGGAGCTGTTTTTT,CASSLSPANTGELFF
TRBJ2-7,TRBV9,-,-,TGTGCCAGCAGCGTATTCGCGGAGGCGACCGAGCAGTACTTC,CASSVFAEATEQYF
TRBJ1-1,TRBV25-1,-,-,TGTGCCAGCAGTCTCAAACGGAGGACTTTCTTT,CASSLKRRTFF
TRBJ1-4,TRBV29-1,-,-,TGCAGCGCTAGGGGCCCTAATGAAAAACTGTTTTTT,CSARGPNEKLFF
TRBJ1-6,TRBV5-1,once,-,TGCGCCAGCAGCTTGGAAGGTGGACCCCTCCACTTT,CASSLEGGPLHF
TRBJ2-3,TRBV28,-,TRBD1,TGTGCCACCTTGGGACAGCCCACAGATACGCAGTATTTT,CATLGQPTDTQYF
TRBJ1-2,TRBV28,-,-,TGTGCCAGCAGTTCCGGGGTCTATGGCTACACCTTC,CASSSGVYGYTF
TRBJ1-4,TRBV19,-,-,TGTGCCAGTAGTACCCTGGGGGGCAATAATGAAAAACTGTTTTTT,CASSTLGGNNEKLFF
TRBJ2-1,TRBV11-2,-,-,TGTGCCAGCAGCGACGTAGTGCGCTCCTACAATGAGCAGTTCTTC,CASSDVVRSYNEQFF
TRBJ2-2,TRBV27,-,-,TGTGCCAGCAGTTTGTCGTACGCGAACACCGGGGAGCTGTTTTTT,CASSLSYANTGELFF
TRBJ1-2,TRBV5-1,-,-,TGCGCCAGCAGCTTGCCCGGAGGCTATGGCTACACCTTC,CASSLPGGYGYTF